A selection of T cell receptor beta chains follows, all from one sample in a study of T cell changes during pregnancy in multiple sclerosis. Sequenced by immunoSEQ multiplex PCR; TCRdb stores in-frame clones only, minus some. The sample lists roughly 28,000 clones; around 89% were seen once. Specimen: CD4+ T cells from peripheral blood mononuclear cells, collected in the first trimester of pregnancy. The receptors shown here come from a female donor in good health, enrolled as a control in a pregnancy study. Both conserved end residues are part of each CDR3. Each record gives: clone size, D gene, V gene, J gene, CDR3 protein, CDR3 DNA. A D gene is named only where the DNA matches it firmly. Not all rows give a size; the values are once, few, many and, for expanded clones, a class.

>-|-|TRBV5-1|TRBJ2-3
CASSLALGGDTQYF
TGCGCCAGCAGCTTGGCTTTAGGAGGAGATACGCAGTATTTT
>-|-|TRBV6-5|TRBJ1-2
CASSYSWGANYGYTF
TGTGCCAGCAGTTACTCGTGGGGAGCTAACTATGGCTACACCTTC
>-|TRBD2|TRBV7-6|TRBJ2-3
CASSLIFSGRPDTQYF
TGTGCCAGCAGCTTAATTTTTAGCGGGAGACCAGATACGCAGTATTTT
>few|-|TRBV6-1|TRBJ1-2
CASSTQGNYGYTF
TGTGCCAGCAGTACCCAGGGGAACTATGGCTACACCTTC
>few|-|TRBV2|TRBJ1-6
CASSDRGGSPLHF
TGTGCCAGCAGTGATAGGGGAGGCTCACCCCTCCACTTT
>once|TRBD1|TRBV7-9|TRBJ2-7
CASSTRQGKGYEQYF
TGTGCCAGCAGTACGAGACAGGGGAAAGGCTACGAGCAGTACTTC
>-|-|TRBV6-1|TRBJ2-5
CASSESRPSGTQYF
TGTGCCAGCAGTGAAAGTAGACCCTCGGGGACCCAGTACTTC
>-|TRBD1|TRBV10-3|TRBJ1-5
CAISEGRGPIRPQHF
TGTGCCATCAGTGAGGGCAGGGGGCCTATCAGGCCCCAGCATTTT
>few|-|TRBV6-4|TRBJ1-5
CASSGHHQPQHF
TGTGCCAGCAGTGGACACCATCAGCCCCAGCATTTT
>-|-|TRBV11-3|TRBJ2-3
CASSLDSMGRGSDTQYF
TGTGCCAGCAGCTTAGATTCCATGGGGAGAGGTTCAGATACGCAGTATTTT
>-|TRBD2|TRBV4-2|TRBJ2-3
CASSPRSSGAWDTQYF
TGTGCCAGCAGCCCCCGGTCCAGCGGGGCTTGGGATACGCAGTATTTT
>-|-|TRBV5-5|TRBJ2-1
CASSFQGAGGQSDNEQFF
TGTGCCAGCAGCTTCCAGGGGGCGGGAGGGCAAAGTGACAATGAGCAGTTCTTC
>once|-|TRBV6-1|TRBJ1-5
CASTRDNGSNQPQHF
TGTGCCAGCACCAGGGACAACGGGAGCAATCAGCCCCAGCATTTT
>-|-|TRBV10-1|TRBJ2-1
CASSDRGRAGNEQFF
TGCGCCAGCAGTGATCGAGGGCGTGCGGGCAATGAGCAGTTCTTC
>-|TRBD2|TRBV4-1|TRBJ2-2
CASSQTGTRRLARELFF
TGCGCCAGCAGCCAAACCGGGACTAGGAGGCTTGCCCGGGAGCTGTTTTTT
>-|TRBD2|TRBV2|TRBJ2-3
CASTSGARDTQYF
TGTGCCAGCACAAGCGGGGCGAGAGATACGCAGTATTTT
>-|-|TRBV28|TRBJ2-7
CATRTRQTYEQYF
TGTGCCACCCGGACGAGACAGACCTACGAGCAGTACTTC
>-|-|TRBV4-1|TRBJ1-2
CASSQQDGGPNYGYTF
TGCGCCAGCAGCCAACAAGACGGCGGCCCTAACTATGGCTACACCTTC
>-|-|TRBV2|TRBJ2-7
CASTPHGNEQYF
TGTGCCAGCACCCCTCACGGTAACGAGCAGTACTTC
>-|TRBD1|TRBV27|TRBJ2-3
CASSPGTVVPDTQYF
TGTGCCAGCAGTCCCGGGACAGTCGTCCCAGATACGCAGTATTTT
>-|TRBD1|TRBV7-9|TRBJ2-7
CASSPNNMDRTYEQYF
TGTGCCAGCAGCCCCAATAATATGGACAGGACTTACGAGCAGTACTTC
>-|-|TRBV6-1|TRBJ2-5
CASSDQVRQETQYF
TGTGCCAGCAGTGACCAAGTGCGCCAAGAGACCCAGTACTTC
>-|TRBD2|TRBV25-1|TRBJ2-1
CASRHSGRLPNEQFF
TGTGCCAGCAGACATAGCGGGAGACTTCCAAATGAGCAGTTCTTC
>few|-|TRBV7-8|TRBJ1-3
CASSTEVAGNTIYF
TGTGCCAGCAGCACGGAGGTAGCCGGAAACACCATATATTTT